This T cell receptor beta chain was recorded in a study of blood T cell repertoires in COVID-19. Background on the study: Samples taken during acute and convalescent COVID-19 were collected in the United States, Italy and Spain. The cDNA or gDNA used as material had been derived from T cells, B-cell-depleted T cells, or PBMCs.

The CDR3 length is 15 residues. The germline CDR1 and CDR2 sequences are KGHSH and LQKENI. The V and J ends lost 6 bases and 4 bases respectively, with 16 bases between them. The assay was immunoSEQ multiplex PCR, and TCRdb's table has in-frame clones only and misses some. Counted here are 77,000 or so clones, approximately 74% occurring once; the ten biggest clones make up roughly 2.6%. Sequenced material: peripheral blood. The sequence came from a human donor with acute or convalescent COVID-19. The donor label of this sample is uncertain. The chain links TRBV18 to TRBJ1-3, with D possibly TRBD1 on 6 matching bases. CDR3 DNA sequence: TGTGCCAGCTCGCAAGAACAGGGCCCGGGAAACACCATATATTTT. Protein sequence: CASSQEQGPGNTIYF.